The next 21 T cell receptor beta chains were all read from a single sample in a study of blood T cell repertoires in COVID-19 (TCRdb year 2020). The library was prepared using the immunoSEQ multiplex PCR assay. TCRdb carries this immuneACCESS record with in-frame sequences only. Its versions omit some clonotypes, under half of them owing to an unresolved V gene in the studies checked, with the rest unexplained. Present in this sample are roughly 220,000 clones, 90% of which were seen just once. The ten largest account for more than 12% of the sample. Sequencing was performed on PBMCs or T cells enriched from blood (not recorded which). These receptors were collected from a man in his thirties or forties who had been exposed to COVID-19.

The J gene is TRBJ2-7, the V gene TRBV7-3; TRBD2 agrees at 7 bases. V was pared by 4 bases and J by 6 bases, with 6 bases of the junction left unmatched. Germline values: CDR1 SGHTA, CDR2 FQGTGA. The CDR3 loop spans 13 amino acids. The CDR3 reads CASSSGGLGEQYF. Here the CDR3 DNA reads TGTGCCAGCAGCTCAGGAGGACTAGGCGAGCAGTACTTC.

CDR3 amino acids: CASSLGGASGEETQYF. The DNA of the CDR3 is TGTGCCAGCAGCTTGGGAGGGGCTAGCGGGGAAGAGACCCAGTACTTC. This chain joins TRBV5-8 and TRBJ2-5, with 9 bases aligning to TRBD2. J gave up 3 bases and V 0 bases, and 6 bases lay outside the gene matches. This CDR3 spans 16 amino acids. Germline V gives CDR1 SGHTS, CDR2 YDEGEE. Based on the CDR3 plus reference TRBV5-8 and TRBJ2-5, the full variable domain is EAGVTQSPTHLIKTRGQQATLRCSPISGHTSVYWYQQALGLGLQFLLWYDEGEERNRGNFPPRFSGRQFPNYSSELNVNALELEDSALYLCASSLGGASGEETQYFGPGTRLLVL.

The rearrangement uses TRBV27 and TRBJ1-2, with 9 positions matching TRBD1. Per the germline V gene, CDR1 is MNHEY and CDR2 is SMNVEV (reference sequence). Unmatched junction bases numbered 7, after V lost 4 bases and J lost 4 bases. The CDR3 extends over 15 amino acids. CDR3 residues: CASSSPRTGAYGYTF. The CDR3 nucleotides read TGTGCCAGCAGTTCACCCCGGACAGGGGCCTATGGCTACACCTTC.

The chain uses TRBV19 and TRBJ1-1; D remains unclear. This CDR3 contains 14 residues. V was shortened by 3 bases and J by 0 bases, with 8 bases between the two germline ends. CDR1 and CDR2 (germline): LNHDA, SQIVND (reference sequence). This chain's CDR3 is CASSIWQMNTEAFF. Written as DNA, the CDR3 is TGTGCCAGTAGTATTTGGCAGATGAACACTGAAGCTTTCTTT.

The chain uses TRBV6-4 and TRBJ1-6; 9 nucleotides align to TRBD1. Germline CDR1 and CDR2: MRHNA and SNTAGT. The V gene end was trimmed by 7 bases and the J gene end by 5 bases; junction bases not matched to a gene: 15. CDR3 length equals 18 residues. Here the CDR3 reads CASTPGQGVIRNNSPLHF. CDR3 nucleotide sequence: TGTGCCAGCACACCGGGACAGGGTGTAATTAGAAATAATTCACCCCTCCACTTT.

This clone was seen a single time. V and J are TRBV3-1 (or the pseudogene TRBV3-2) and TRBJ2-1; 10 bases map to TRBD1. The ends lost 4 bases at V and 5 bases at J; junction bases unmatched: 8. The germline CDR1 and CDR2 sequences are LGHDT and YNNKEL (reference sequence). The CDR3 sequence is 16 residues long. The DNA of the CDR3 is TGTGCCAGCAGCCCCCGGGACAGGGGTTCCCACAATGAGCAGTTCTTC. Translating gives CASSPRDRGSHNEQFF.

V and J are TRBV19 and TRBJ1-2, with D possibly TRBD1 on 5 matching bases. CDR1 and CDR2 from the germline V gene are LNHDA and SQIVND (reference sequence). Trimming took off 4 bases at V and 4 bases at J, with 19 bases between the two ends. This CDR3 region has 16 residues. The CDR3 DNA is TGTGCCAGTAGTAAGGGGATGGAGACCTCCTTCTATGGCTACACCTTC. Protein sequence: CASSKGMETSFYGYTF.

The genes are TRBV9 and TRBJ2-3, with a tentative D call TRBD1 (5 bases). Germline V CDR1 and CDR2: SGDLS, YYNGEE. CDR3 length: 14 amino acids. The V gene lost 4 bases and the J gene lost 2 bases, with 11 bases spanning the gap. The CDR3 spells CASSPGHITDTQYF. DNA of the CDR3: TGTGCCAGCAGCCCCGGACATATCACAGATACGCAGTATTTT.

The CDR3 DNA sequence: TGTGCCAGCAGGGGGGCAAACACTGAAGCTTTCTTT. Translating gives CASRGANTEAFF. J is TRBJ1-1 and V is TRBV7-3; tentative D call: TRBD1 (6 bases). Germline values: CDR1 SGHTA, CDR2 FQGTGA. CDR3 size: 12 residues. The V end lost 6 bases, the J end lost 2 bases, and 7 bases lay between the germline ends.

The CDR3 protein is CSVPGVGTGELFF. Written as DNA, the CDR3 is TGCAGCGTCCCCGGAGTTGGTACCGGGGAGCTGTTTTTT. The chain employs TRBV29-1 and TRBJ2-2; D is ambiguous. From germline, CDR1 is SQVTM and CDR2 ANQGSEA. Trimming stripped 6 bases from V and 5 bases from J, with 13 bases between. The CDR3 is 13 amino acids.

The V gene is TRBV7-9, the J gene TRBJ2-5, with a tentative D call TRBD2 (7 bases). CDR3 length: 18 amino acids. The V end lost 1 base, the J end lost 1 base, and 19 bases lay between the germline ends. CDR1 and CDR2 from the germline V gene are SEHNR and FQNEAQ (reference sequence). CDR3 sequence: CASSLVVSGGLFQETQYF. CDR3 nucleotide sequence: TGTGCCAGCAGCTTAGTTGTCTCCGGGGGGCTCTTCCAAGAGACCCAGTACTTC.

The rearrangement uses TRBV3-1 (or the pseudogene TRBV3-2) and TRBJ1-1; tentative D call: TRBD1 (6 bases). This CDR3 comprises 11 residues. V was pared by 5 bases and J by 11 bases, with 12 bases between. Germline V gene data show CDR1 as LGHDT and CDR2 as YNNKEL (reference sequence). CDR3 sequence: CASSRGTQAFF. In nucleotides, the CDR3 is TGTGCCAGCAGCAGAGGGACACAGGCTTTCTTT.

V gene TRBV19 combines with J gene TRBJ2-1; 7 nucleotides agree with TRBD1. Per germline, CDR1 LNHDA and CDR2 SQIVND (reference sequence). The ends lost 5 bases at V and 9 bases at J; junction bases unmatched: 4. CDR3 length: 12 residues. In DNA, the CDR3 is TGTGCCAGTAGTCAGGGGGTCGGTGAGCAGTTCTTC. It translates to CASSQGVGEQFF. Filled out from reference TRBV19 and TRBJ2-1, the complete variable domain reads DGGITQSPKYLFRKEGQNVTLSCEQNLNHDAMYWYRQDPGQGLRLIYYSQIVNDFQKGDIAEGYSVSREKKESFPLTVTSAQKNPTAFYLCASSQGVGEQFFGPGTRLTVL.

The chain links TRBV5-4 to TRBJ2-7; D perhaps matches TRBD1 (6 bases). The CDR3 sequence is 13 residues long. The V gene lost 1 base and the J gene lost 7 bases, with 12 bases spanning the gap. The germline CDR1 and CDR2 sequences are SGHNT and YYREEE (reference sequence). CDR3 nucleotides: TGTGCCAGCAGCTTGCCGGACAGCTCAGAGCAGTACTTC. Translation: CASSLPDSSEQYF.

This rearrangement joins TRBV3-1 (or the pseudogene TRBV3-2) to TRBJ2-1; 7 bases agree with TRBD1. With V trimmed by 4 bases and J by 4 bases, 4 bases remained unmatched. Germline V gives CDR1 LGHDT, CDR2 YNNKEL (reference sequence). The CDR3 has 14 amino acids. In DNA, the CDR3 is TGTGCCAGCAGCCCGGGACAGCAATACAATGAGCAGTTCTTC. This gives the protein CASSPGQQYNEQFF.

The chain combines TRBV7-3 with TRBJ2-1, with 7 bases identical to TRBD1. In germline, CDR1 is SGHTA, CDR2 FQGTGA. The trim removed 7 bases at V and 4 bases at J, leaving 7 bases unmatched. CDR3 length: 14 amino acids. In DNA, the CDR3 is TGTGCCAGCATAGGGGGCCATCTTTACAATGAGCAGTTCTTC. Protein sequence: CASIGGHLYNEQFF.

This clone was observed a few times. The gene calls are TRBV12-3 or TRBV12-4 and TRBJ2-3, with D perhaps matching TRBD2 (6 bases). Trimming removed 8 bases from V and 6 bases from J, with 9 bases in between. The CDR3 spans 11 residues. The CDR3 protein is CASFAGDTQYF. DNA of the CDR3: TGTGCCAGCTTTGCGGGGGATACGCAGTATTTT.

V is TRBV11-3 and J is TRBJ2-2; D ambiguous. Germline-derived CDR1 and CDR2 are SGHNT and YENEEA. The CDR3 consists of 13 residues. V lost 1 base and J 6 bases, leaving 6 bases between the germline ends. In DNA, the CDR3 is TGTGCCAGCAGCTTAGTAGAGGCCGGGGAGCTGTTTTTT. It encodes CASSLVEAGELFF.

This clone was observed a single time. The chain is built from TRBV4-1 and TRBJ2-2, with D possibly TRBD1 on 6 matching bases. The CDR3 length is 15 residues. With 1 base removed from V and 6 bases from J, the gap between germline ends came to 12 bases. Looked up from germline, CDR1 is MGHRA and CDR2 is YSYEKL. The CDR3 DNA is TGCGCCAGCAGCCAAGGGTGGGGGCCAGCCGGGGAGCTGTTTTTT. It translates to CASSQGWGPAGELFF.

This rearrangement joins TRBV3-1 (or the pseudogene TRBV3-2) to TRBJ2-4, with TRBD2 as a possible D gene (6 bases). V lost 0 bases and J 12 bases, leaving 12 bases between the germline ends. The CDR3 totals 13 residues. The germline CDR1 and CDR2 sequences are LGHDT and YNNKEL (reference sequence). The CDR3 DNA follows: TGTGCCAGCAGCCAAGAAGGAGGGGCCAATCAGTACTTC. Its translation is CASSQEGGANQYF.

This clone was seen once. The chain carries TRBV3-1 (or the pseudogene TRBV3-2) and TRBJ2-2, with TRBD2 matching 11 bases. The germline V gene has CDR1 LGHDT and CDR2 YNNKEL (reference sequence). V shed 4 bases, J shed 4 bases, and the junction held 2 bases outside the gene matches. This CDR3 has 15 amino acids. The CDR3 DNA follows: TGTGCCAGCAGCCCTCTAGCGGGGGGCACCGGGGAGCTGTTTTTT. It yields the protein CASSPLAGGTGELFF.